Listed below are T cell receptor beta chains from one sample, sequenced in a study of blood T cell repertoires in COVID-19. Assay: immunoSEQ multiplex PCR; the TCRdb copy retains only in-frame clones and omits some. The data contain 200,000 or so clones, about nine tenths of them singletons. The sequenced sample was peripheral blood. The source of these receptors is a woman aged 55-70 years with acute or convalescent COVID-19. Both conserved end residues are part of each CDR3. The D gene is left open where the match is weak. Not all rows give a size; the values are once, few, many and, for expanded clones, a class.

D gene: NA; clone size: once; V gene: TRBV6-4; J gene: TRBJ1-1; CDR3 protein: CASSENRATEAFF; CDR3 DNA: TGTGCCAGCAGTGAAAACAGGGCCACTGAAGCTTTCTTT
D gene: TRBD1; clone size: NA; V gene: TRBV5-4; J gene: TRBJ2-1; CDR3 protein: CASSSWPGGRYNEQFF; CDR3 DNA: TGTGCCAGCAGCTCCTGGCCAGGGGGCCGTTACAATGAGCAGTTCTTC
D gene: TRBD2; clone size: NA; V gene: TRBV3-1/TRBV3-2; J gene: TRBJ2-3; CDR3 protein: CASSQDIGAGGNTDTQYF; CDR3 DNA: TGTGCCAGCAGCCAAGATATCGGAGCGGGAGGGAACACAGATACGCAGTATTTT
D gene: TRBD2; clone size: NA; V gene: TRBV30; J gene: TRBJ2-7; CDR3 protein: CAWGGGGGFYEQYF; CDR3 DNA: TGTGCCTGGGGTGGTGGCGGGGGATTCTACGAGCAGTACTTC
D gene: TRBD2; clone size: NA; V gene: TRBV3-1/TRBV3-2; J gene: TRBJ2-5; CDR3 protein: CASSRNGGGETQYF; CDR3 DNA: TGTGCCAGCTCTCGGAACGGGGGGGGAGAGACCCAGTACTTC
D gene: NA; clone size: NA; V gene: TRBV28; J gene: TRBJ1-1; CDR3 protein: CASSLWGSMNTEAFF; CDR3 DNA: TGTGCCAGCAGTTTATGGGGCAGCATGAACACTGAAGCTTTCTTT
D gene: TRBD1; clone size: NA; V gene: TRBV28; J gene: TRBJ1-1; CDR3 protein: CASRGTGALNPEAFF; CDR3 DNA: TGTGCCAGCAGGGGGACAGGGGCGTTGAACCCTGAAGCTTTCTTT
D gene: TRBD1; clone size: NA; V gene: TRBV27; J gene: TRBJ1-2; CDR3 protein: CASSSPTGDHYGYTF; CDR3 DNA: TGTGCCAGCAGTTCCCCGACAGGGGACCACTATGGCTACACCTTC
D gene: NA; clone size: NA; V gene: TRBV5-1; J gene: TRBJ1-2; CDR3 protein: CASSQGADGYTF; CDR3 DNA: TGCGCCAGCAGCCAAGGGGCGGATGGCTACACCTTC
D gene: NA; clone size: NA; V gene: TRBV6-5; J gene: TRBJ2-1; CDR3 protein: CASSPLGVFGDEQFF; CDR3 DNA: TGTGCCAGCAGTCCACTCGGGGTGTTCGGAGATGAGCAGTTCTTC
D gene: NA; clone size: NA; V gene: TRBV5-1; J gene: TRBJ2-7; CDR3 protein: CASSLVGGGIGYYEQYF; CDR3 DNA: TGCGCCAGCAGCTTGGTGGGAGGCGGGATCGGGTACTACGAGCAGTACTTC
D gene: TRBD1; clone size: NA; V gene: TRBV15; J gene: TRBJ1-4; CDR3 protein: CATLRGHPDEKLFF; CDR3 DNA: TGTGCCACCCTCAGGGGGCATCCGGATGAAAAACTGTTTTTT